This T cell receptor beta chain derives from a study of blood T cell repertoires in COVID-19. CDR3 length equals 12 residues. CDR1 and CDR2 (germline): LGHDT, YNNKEL (reference sequence). The V end was cut by 2 bases, the J end by 4 bases, with 5 bases between. Method: immunoSEQ multiplex PCR; TCRdb's copy keeps in-frame clones and lacks some. This table holds about 240,000 clones, about 79% found once. The gene calls are TRBV3-1 (or the pseudogene TRBV3-2) and TRBJ2-5; D call uncertain. This clonotype originated in a woman aged 80 or older with acute or convalescent COVID-19. Sequencing was performed on peripheral blood. The CDR3 sequence is CASSQTRETQYF. The CDR3 region has the DNA TGTGCCAGCAGCCAAACCAGAGAGACCCAGTACTTC.